This paragraph covers one TCR beta chain sequence. The data were obtained in a study of shared clonotypes between healthy human individuals. Assay runs were performed at deep level. Across several immunoSEQ plates, the genomic DNA of each subset was split evenly. Sequencing used immunoSEQ multiplex PCR; TCRdb keeps in-frame clones, though not all of them. The sample records about 2.1 million clones, around 93% being singletons. Cells designated naive CD8 were CD45RO-negative and were positively selected for CCR7, with terminally differentiated effector memory CD45RA+ cells excluded. All of the donors resided in Nashville, Tennessee, and each was a Caucasian adult. V lost 3 bases and J lost 1, with 5 bases in between. There are 13 residues in the CDR3. The germline gives CDR1 SGHRS, CDR2 YFSETQ.

This sequence was found in a man aged 18 to 29 in good health. Some clones in this sample may be carry-over from other donors' samples. Sequenced sample: naive CD8+ T cells from PBMCs. The genes are TRBV5-1 and TRBJ1-3; D is unclear. DNA for the CDR3: TGCGCCAGCAGCTCGCATTCTGGAAACACCATATATTTT. Translated: CASSSHSGNTIYF.